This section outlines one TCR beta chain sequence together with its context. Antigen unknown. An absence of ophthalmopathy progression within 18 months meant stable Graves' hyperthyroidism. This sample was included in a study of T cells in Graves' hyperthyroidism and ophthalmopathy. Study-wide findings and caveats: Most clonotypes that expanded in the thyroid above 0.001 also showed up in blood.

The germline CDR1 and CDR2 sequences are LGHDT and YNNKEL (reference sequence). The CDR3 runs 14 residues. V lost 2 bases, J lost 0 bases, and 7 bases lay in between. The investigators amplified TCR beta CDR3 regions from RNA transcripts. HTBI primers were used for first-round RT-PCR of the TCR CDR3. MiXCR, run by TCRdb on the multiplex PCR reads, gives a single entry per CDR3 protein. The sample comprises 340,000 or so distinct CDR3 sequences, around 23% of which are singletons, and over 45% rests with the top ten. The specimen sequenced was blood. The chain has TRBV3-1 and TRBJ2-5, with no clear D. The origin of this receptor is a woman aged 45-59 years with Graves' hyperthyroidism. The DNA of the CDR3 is TGTGCCAGCAGCCAAACTCCGTACCAAGAGACCCAGTACTTC. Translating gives CASSQTPYQETQYF.